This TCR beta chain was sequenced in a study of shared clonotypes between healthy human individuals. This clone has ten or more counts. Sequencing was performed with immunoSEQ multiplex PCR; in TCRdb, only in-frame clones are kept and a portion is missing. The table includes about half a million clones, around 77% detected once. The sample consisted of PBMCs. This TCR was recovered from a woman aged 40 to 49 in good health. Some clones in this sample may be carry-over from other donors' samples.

CDR3 DNA sequence: TGTGCCAGTAAGTCAGGGCAAGTCACCGGGGAGCTGTTTTTT. It codes for CASKSGQVTGELFF. V and J are TRBV19 and TRBJ2-2; tentative D call: TRBD1 (5 bases). The length of the CDR3 is 14 residues. Germline V CDR1 and CDR2: LNHDA, SQIVND (reference sequence). The V and J ends lost 7 bases and 4 bases respectively, with 13 bases between them.